This section outlines one T cell receptor beta chain sequence together with its context. No antigen is known for it. The sample comes from a study of cytomegalovirus exposure and HLA in healthy donors. Background on the study: In an early release, HLA-typed donors contributed tens of millions of unique TCR sequences. Study conclusions and caveats: The classifier reportedly diagnosed cytomegalovirus status with high sensitivity and specificity. In all likelihood, a cluster of highly shared sequence variants was a sequencing artifact. Associated with cytomegalovirus, according to the listing, were fewer than 200 TCR beta chains.

Germline CDR1 and CDR2: MNHEY and SVGAGI. The CDR3 is 14 amino acids. The ends lost 0 bases at V and 8 bases at J; junction bases unmatched: 7. With 60 Vbeta and 13 Jbeta primers, the PCR was carried out. Clones were sequenced by immunoSEQ multiplex PCR, and TCRdb holds only the in-frame ones, with some missing. The sample holds around 110,000 clones, under 70% seen once. Sequenced: PBMCs. The chain recombines TRBV6-5 with TRBJ2-7, with TRBD2 matching over 7 bases. This sequence was found in a young man in good health and CMV-seronegative. The CDR3 coding sequence is TGTGCCAGCAGTTACTCGAACGGGGGGAAAAAGCAGTACTTC. Translated: CASSYSNGGKKQYF.